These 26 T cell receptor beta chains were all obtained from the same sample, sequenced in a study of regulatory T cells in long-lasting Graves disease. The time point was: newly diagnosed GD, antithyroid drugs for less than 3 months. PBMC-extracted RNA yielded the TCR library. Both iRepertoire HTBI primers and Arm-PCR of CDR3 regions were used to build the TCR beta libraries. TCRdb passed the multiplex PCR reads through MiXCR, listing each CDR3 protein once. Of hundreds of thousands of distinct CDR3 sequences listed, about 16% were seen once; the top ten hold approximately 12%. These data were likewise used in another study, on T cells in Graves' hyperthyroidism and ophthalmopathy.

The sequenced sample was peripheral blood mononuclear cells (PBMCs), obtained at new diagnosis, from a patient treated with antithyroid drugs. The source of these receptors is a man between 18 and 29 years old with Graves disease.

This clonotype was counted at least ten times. The CDR3 protein is CASSFRGAASTQYF. In DNA form, the CDR3 reads TGTGCCAGCAGTTTTCGGGGGGCGGCCTCTACGCAGTATTTT. This sequence joins TRBV12-3 or TRBV12-4 and TRBJ2-3, with D possibly TRBD2 on 7 matching bases. V lost 3 bases and J lost 8, with 15 bases in between. The CDR3 is 14 amino acids.

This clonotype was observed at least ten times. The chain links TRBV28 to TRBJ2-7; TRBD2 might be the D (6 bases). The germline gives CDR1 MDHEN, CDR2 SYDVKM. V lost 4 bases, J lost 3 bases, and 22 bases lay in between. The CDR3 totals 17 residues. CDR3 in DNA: TGTGCCAGCAGTTCAGGGCTAGCGCTAAAGAGCTTCTACGAGCAGTACTTC. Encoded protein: CASSSGLALKSFYEQYF.

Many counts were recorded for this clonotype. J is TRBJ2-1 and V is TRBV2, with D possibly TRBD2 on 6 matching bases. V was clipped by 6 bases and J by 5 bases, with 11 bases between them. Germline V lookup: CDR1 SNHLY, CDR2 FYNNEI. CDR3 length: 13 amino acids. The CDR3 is CASSRDSNNEQFF. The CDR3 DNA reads TGTGCCAGCAGCAGGGACTCTAACAATGAGCAGTTCTTC.

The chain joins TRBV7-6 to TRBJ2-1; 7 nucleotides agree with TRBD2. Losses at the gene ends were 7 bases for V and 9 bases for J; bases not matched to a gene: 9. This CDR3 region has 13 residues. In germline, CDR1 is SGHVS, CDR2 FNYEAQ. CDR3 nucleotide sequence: TGTGCCAGCACCCTCACAATAGCGGGTGAGCAGTTCTTC. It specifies CASTLTIAGEQFF.

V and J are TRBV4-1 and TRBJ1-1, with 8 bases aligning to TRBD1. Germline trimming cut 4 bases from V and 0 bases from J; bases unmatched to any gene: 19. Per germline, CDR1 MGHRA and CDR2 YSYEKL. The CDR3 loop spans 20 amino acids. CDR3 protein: CASSRVRLDTGGLMNTEAFF. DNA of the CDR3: TGCGCCAGCAGCCGAGTCCGTCTGGATACAGGGGGTTTGATGAACACTGAAGCTTTCTTT.

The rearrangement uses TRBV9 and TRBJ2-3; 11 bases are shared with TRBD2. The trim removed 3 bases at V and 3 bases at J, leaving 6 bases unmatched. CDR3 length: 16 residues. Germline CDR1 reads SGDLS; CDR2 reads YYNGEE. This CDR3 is CASSATSGRGTDTQYF. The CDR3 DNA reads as TGTGCCAGCAGCGCAACTAGCGGGAGAGGGACAGATACGCAGTATTTT.

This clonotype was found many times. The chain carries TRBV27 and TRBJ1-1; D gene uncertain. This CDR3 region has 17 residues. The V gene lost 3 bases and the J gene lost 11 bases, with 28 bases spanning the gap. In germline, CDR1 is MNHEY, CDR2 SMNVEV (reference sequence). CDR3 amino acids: CASSFAAVSSPASTAFF. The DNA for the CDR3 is TGTGCCAGCAGTTTTGCTGCAGTTAGCTCCCCCGCTTCGACTGCTTTCTTT.

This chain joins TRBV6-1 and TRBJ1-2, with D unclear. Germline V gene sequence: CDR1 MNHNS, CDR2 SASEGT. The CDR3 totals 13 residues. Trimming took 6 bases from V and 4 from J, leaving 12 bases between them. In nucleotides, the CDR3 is TGTGCCAGCAGGAGACGGCAATCCTATGGCTACACCTTC. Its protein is CASRRRQSYGYTF.

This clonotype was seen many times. The CDR3 sequence: CASSVRQSSTDTQYF. The CDR3 nucleotides are TGTGCCAGCAGTGTACGTCAATCTAGCACAGATACGCAGTATTTT. The V and J genes are TRBV6-1 and TRBJ2-3; the D is unclear. The germline CDR1 and CDR2 sequences are MNHNS and SASEGT. Trimming removed 4 bases from V and 0 bases from J, with 11 bases in between. The CDR3 contains 15 residues.

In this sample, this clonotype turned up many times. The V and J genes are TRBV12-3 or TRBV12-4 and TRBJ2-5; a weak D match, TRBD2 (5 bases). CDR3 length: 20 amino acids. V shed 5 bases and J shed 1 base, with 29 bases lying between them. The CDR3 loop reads CASSPRRDTLRASSQETQYF. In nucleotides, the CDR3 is TGTGCCAGCAGTCCCCGTCGTGATACATTAAGGGCTAGCAGCCAAGAGACCCAGTACTTC.

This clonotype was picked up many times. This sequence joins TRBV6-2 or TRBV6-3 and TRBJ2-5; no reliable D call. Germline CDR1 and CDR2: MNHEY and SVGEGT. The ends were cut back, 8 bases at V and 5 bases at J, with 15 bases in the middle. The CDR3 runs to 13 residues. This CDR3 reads CASSKSSRETQYF. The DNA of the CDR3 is TGTGCCAGCTCTAAGTCCTCCCGGGAGACCCAGTACTTC.

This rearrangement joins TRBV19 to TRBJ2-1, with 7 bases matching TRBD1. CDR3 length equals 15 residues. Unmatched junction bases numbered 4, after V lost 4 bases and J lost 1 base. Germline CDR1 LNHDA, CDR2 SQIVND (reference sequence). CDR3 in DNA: TGTGCCAGTAGTAACAGGGGAGATTCCTACAATGAGCAGTTCTTC. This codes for CASSNRGDSYNEQFF.

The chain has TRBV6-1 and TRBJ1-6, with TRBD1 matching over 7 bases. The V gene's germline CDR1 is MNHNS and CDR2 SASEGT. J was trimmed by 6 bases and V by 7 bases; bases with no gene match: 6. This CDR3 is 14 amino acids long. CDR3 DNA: TGTGCCAGCACCGAAACAGGGGTTAATTCACCCCTCCACTTT. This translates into CASTETGVNSPLHF.

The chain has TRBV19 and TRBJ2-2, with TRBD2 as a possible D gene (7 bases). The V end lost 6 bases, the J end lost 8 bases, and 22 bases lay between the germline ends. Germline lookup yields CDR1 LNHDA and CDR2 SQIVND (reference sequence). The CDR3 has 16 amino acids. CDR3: CASRPTGGPLAGELFF. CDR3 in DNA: TGTGCCAGTAGGCCGACGGGGGGCCCGCTGGCGGGGGAGCTGTTTTTT.

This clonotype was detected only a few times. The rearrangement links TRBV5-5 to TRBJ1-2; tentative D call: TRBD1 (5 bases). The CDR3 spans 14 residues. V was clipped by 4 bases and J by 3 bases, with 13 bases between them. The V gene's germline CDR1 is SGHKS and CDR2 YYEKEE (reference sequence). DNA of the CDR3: TGTGCCAGCAGCCGCGCAGGGCAGGACTATGGCTACACCTTC. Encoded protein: CASSRAGQDYGYTF.

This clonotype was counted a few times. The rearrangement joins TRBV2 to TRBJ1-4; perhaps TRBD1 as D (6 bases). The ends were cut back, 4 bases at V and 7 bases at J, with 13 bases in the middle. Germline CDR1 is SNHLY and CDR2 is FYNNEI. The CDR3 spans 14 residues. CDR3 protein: CASSARGRGEKLFF. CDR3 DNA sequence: TGTGCCAGCAGTGCTCGGGGGCGGGGTGAAAAACTGTTTTTT. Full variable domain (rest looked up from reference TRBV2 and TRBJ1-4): EPEVTQTPSHQVTQMGQEVILRCVPISNHLYFYWYRQILGQKVEFLVSFYNNEISEKSEIFDDQFSVERPDGSNFTLKIRSTKLEDSAMYFCASSARGRGEKLFFGSGTQLSVL.

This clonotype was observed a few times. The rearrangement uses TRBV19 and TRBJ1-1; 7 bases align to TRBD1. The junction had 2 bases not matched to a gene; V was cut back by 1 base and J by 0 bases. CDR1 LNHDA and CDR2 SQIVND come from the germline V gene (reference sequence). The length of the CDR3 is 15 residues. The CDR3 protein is CASSIADRMNTEAFF. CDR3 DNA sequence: TGTGCCAGTAGTATAGCGGACAGGATGAACACTGAAGCTTTCTTT.

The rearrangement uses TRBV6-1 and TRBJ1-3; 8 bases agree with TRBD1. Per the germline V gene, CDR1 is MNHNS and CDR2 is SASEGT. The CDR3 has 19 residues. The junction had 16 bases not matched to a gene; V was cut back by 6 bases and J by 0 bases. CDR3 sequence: CASRDHPGTGGVSGNTIYF. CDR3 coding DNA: TGTGCCAGCAGAGATCACCCTGGGACAGGTGGGGTCTCTGGAAACACCATATATTTT.

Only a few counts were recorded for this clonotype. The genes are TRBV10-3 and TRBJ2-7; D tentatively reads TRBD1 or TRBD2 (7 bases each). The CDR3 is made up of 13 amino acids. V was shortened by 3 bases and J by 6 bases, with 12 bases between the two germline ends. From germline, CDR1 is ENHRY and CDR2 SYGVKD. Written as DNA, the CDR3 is TGTGCCATCAGTGACAGGGGGGGTAGCGAGCAGTACTTC. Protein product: CAISDRGGSEQYF.

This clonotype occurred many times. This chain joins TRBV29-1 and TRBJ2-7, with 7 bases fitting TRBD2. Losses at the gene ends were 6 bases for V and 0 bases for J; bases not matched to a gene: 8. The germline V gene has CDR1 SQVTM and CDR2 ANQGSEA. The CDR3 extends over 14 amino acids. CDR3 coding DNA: TGCAGCGTAGGAACTAGCGCACTCTCCTACGAGCAGTACTTC. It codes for CSVGTSALSYEQYF.

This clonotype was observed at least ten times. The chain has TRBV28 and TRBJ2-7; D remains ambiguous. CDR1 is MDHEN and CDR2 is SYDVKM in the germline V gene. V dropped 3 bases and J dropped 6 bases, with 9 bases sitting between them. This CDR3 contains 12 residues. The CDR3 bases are TGTGCCAGCAGTTTTCGGGTCTCCGAGCAGTACTTC. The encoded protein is CASSFRVSEQYF.

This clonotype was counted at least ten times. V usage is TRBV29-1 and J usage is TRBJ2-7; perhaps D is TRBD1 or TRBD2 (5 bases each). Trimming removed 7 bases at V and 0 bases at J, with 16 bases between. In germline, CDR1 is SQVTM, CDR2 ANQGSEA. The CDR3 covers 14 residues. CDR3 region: CSGGASLSSYEQYF. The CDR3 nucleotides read TGCAGCGGTGGGGCTAGCCTGAGCTCCTACGAGCAGTACTTC.

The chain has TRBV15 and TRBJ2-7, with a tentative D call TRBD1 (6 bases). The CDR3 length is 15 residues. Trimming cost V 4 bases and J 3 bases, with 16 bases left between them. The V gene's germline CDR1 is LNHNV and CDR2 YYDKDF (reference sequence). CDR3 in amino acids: CATSTETGSSYEQYF. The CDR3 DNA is TGTGCCACCAGCACTGAAACAGGGTCTAGCTACGAGCAGTACTTC.

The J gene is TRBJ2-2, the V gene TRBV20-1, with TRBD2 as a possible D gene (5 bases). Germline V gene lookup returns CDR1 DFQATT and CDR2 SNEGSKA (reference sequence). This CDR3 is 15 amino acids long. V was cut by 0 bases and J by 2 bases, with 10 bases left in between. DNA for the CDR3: TGCAGTGCTAGAGATCTCAGCGGCAACACCGGGGAGCTGTTTTTT. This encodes CSARDLSGNTGELFF.

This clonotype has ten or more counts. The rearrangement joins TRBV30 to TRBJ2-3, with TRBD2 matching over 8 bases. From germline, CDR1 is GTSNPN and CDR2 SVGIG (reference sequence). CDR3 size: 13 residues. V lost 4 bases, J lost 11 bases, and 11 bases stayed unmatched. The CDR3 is CAWNAAAGLGQYF. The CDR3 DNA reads TGTGCCTGGAACGCGGCAGCGGGACTAGGGCAGTATTTT.

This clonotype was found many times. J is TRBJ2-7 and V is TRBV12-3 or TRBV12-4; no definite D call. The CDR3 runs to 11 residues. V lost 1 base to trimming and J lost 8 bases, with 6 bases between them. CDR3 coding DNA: TGTGCCAGCAGTTTAGGGAGCCAGCAGTACTTC. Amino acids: CASSLGSQQYF.